The 4 T cell receptor beta chains below were found in one sample sequenced in a study of early T cells in non-severe SARS-CoV-2 infection. TCRdb called the 5' RACE reads again in MiXCR, with one record for every CDR3 protein. The sample holds about 44,000 distinct CDR3 sequences, about 23% seen once. The source was whole blood, collected at baseline. The receptors were sampled from an adult who was a healthcare worker with PCR-confirmed SARS-CoV-2 infection or an uninfected control (not recorded which).

This sequence joins TRBV28 and TRBJ2-5, with TRBD1 matching over 10 bases. The CDR3 consists of 15 residues. CDR1 and CDR2 (germline): MDHEN, SYDVKM. V gave up 5 bases and J gave up 5 bases; unmatched junction bases: 8. The CDR3 DNA reads as TGTGCCAGCAGTCTGTCGACAGGGGGCGTGGAGACCCAGTACTTC. This gives the protein CASSLSTGGVETQYF.

The rearrangement joins TRBV7-8 to TRBJ1-2; possible D gene TRBD1, 5 bases. CDR1 and CDR2 (germline): SGHVS, FQNEAQ. CDR3 length: 14 amino acids. V shed 3 bases and J shed 0 bases, with 8 bases lying between them. CDR3 nucleotides: TGTGCCAGCAGCTTGAGGGGAGCTAACTATGGCTACACCTTC. It specifies CASSLRGANYGYTF.

V gene TRBV7-2 combines with J gene TRBJ1-1, with D unresolved. Trimming removed 5 bases at V and 6 bases at J, with 10 bases between. Germline V CDR1 and CDR2: SGHTA, FQGNSA. This CDR3 has 12 amino acids. The CDR3 region has the DNA TGTGCCAGCAGCGCCTCTCTCGCTGAAGCTTTCTTT. Protein: CASSASLAEAFF. Looking up the rest from reference TRBV7-2 and TRBJ1-1 gives the full variable domain: GAGVSQSPSNKVTEKGKDVELRCDPISGHTALYWYRQSLGQGLEFLIYFQGNSAPDKSGLPSDRFSAERTGGSVSTLTIQRTQQEDSAVYLCASSASLAEAFFGQGTRLTVV.

This clonotype appeared a few times. This chain's CDR3 is CASRGTTDYGYTF. The CDR3, as DNA: TGTGCCAGCAGGGGGACGACAGACTATGGCTACACCTTC. This chain connects TRBV12-3 or TRBV12-4 to TRBJ1-2; tentative D call: TRBD1 (5 bases). Trimming cost V 6 bases and J 3 bases, with 11 bases left between them. This CDR3 has 13 residues.